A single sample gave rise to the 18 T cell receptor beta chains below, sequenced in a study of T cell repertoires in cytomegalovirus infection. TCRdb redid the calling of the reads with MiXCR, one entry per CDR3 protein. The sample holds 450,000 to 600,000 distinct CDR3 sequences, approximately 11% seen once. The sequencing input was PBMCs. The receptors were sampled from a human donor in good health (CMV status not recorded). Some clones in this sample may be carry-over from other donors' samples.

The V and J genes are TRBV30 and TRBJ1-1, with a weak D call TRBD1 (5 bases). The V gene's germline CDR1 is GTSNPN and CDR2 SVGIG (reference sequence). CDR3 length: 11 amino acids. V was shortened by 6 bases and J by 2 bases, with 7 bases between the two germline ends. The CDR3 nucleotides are TGTGCCTGTCAGGGCAACACTGAAGCTTTCTTT. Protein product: CACQGNTEAFF.

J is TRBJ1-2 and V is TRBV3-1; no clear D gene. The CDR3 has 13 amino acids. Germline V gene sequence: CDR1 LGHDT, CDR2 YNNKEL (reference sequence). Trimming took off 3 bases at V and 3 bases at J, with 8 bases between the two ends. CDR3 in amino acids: CASSQASDYGYTF. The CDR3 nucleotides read TGTGCCAGCAGCCAGGCCTCCGACTATGGCTACACCTTC.

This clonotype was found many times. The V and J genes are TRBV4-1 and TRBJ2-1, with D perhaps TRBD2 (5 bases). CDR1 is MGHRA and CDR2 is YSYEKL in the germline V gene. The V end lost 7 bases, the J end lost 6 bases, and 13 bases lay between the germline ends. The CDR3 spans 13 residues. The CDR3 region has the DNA TGCGCCAGCAAGAACAGAGGGAGCAATGAGCAGTTCTTC. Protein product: CASKNRGSNEQFF.

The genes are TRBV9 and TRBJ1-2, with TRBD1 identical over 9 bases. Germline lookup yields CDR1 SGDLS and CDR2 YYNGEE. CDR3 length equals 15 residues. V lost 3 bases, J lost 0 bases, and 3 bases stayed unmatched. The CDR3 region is CASSDRDRANYGYTF. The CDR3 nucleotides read TGTGCCAGCAGCGACCGGGACAGGGCTAACTATGGCTACACCTTC.

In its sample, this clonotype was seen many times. CDR3 coding DNA: TGTGCCAGCAGTGAATCCTGGAACACTGAAGCTTTCTTT. Its translation is CASSESWNTEAFF. V gene TRBV25-1 combines with J gene TRBJ1-1; the D is unclear. Germline V gene lookup returns CDR1 MGHDK and CDR2 SYGVNS. The CDR3 length is 13 residues. Trimming took 1 base from V and 1 from J, leaving 4 bases between them.

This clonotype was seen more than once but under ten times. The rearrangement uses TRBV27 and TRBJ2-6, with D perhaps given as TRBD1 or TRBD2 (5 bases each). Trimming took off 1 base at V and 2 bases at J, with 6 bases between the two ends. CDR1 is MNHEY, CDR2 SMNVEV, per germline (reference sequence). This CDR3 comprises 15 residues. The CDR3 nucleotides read TGTGCCAGCAGTTTATGGGGGACTGGGGCCAACGTCCTGACTTTC. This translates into CASSLWGTGANVLTF.

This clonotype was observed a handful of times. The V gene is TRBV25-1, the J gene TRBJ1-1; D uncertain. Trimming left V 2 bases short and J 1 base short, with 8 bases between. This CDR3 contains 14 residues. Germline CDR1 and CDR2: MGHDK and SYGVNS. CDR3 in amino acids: CASSELGTNTEAFF. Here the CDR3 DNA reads TGTGCCAGCAGTGAACTGGGTACGAACACTGAAGCTTTCTTT.

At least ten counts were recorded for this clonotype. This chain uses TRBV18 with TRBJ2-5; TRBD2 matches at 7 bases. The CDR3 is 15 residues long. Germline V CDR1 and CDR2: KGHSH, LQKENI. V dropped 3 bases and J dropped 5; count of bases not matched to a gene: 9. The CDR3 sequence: CASSPAGPGRETQYF. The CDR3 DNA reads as TGTGCCAGCTCACCGGCGGGACCCGGGAGGGAGACCCAGTACTTC.

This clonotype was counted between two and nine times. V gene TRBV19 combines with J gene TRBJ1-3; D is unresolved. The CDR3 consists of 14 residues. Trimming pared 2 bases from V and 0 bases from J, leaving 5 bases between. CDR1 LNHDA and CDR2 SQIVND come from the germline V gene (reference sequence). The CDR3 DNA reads TGTGCCAGTAGTATACTCGGCTCTGGAAACACCATATATTTT. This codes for CASSILGSGNTIYF.

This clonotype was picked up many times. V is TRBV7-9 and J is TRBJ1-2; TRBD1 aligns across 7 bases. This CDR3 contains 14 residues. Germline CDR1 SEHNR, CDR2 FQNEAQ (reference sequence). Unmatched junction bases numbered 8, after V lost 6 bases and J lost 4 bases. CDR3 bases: TGTGCCAGCAGTTGGACAGGAGGTCCCTATGGCTACACCTTC. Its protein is CASSWTGGPYGYTF. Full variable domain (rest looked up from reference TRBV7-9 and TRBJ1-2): DTGVSQNPRHKITKRGQNVTFRCDPISEHNRLYWYRQTLGQGPEFLTYFQNEAQLEKSRLLSDRFSAERPKGSFSTLEIQRTEQGDSAMYLCASSWTGGPYGYTFGSGTRLTVV.

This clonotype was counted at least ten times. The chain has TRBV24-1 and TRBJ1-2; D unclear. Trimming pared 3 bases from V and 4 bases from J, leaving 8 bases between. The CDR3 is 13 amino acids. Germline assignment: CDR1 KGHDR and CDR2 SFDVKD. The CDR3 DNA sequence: TGTGCCACCAGTGATACAGTTAGCTATGGCTACACCTTC. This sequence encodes CATSDTVSYGYTF.

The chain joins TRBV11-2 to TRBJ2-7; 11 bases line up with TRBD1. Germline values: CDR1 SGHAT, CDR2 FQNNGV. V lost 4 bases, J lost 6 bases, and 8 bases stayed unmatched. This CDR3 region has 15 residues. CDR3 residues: CASSSGTGGLGEQYF. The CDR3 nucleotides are TGTGCCAGCAGCTCCGGGACAGGGGGATTGGGCGAGCAGTACTTC.

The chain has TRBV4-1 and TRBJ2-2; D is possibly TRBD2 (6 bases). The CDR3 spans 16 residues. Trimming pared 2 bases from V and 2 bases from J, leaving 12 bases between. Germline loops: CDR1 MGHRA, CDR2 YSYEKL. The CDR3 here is CASSQMGLPNTGELFF. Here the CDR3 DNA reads TGCGCCAGCAGCCAAATGGGACTGCCTAACACCGGGGAGCTGTTTTTT.

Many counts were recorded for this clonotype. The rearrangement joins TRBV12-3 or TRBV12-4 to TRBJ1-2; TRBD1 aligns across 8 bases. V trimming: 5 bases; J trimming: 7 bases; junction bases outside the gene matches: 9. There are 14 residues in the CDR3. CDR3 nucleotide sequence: TGTGCCAGCAGTCCCGGACAGGGTATAGGTGGCTACACCTTC. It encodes CASSPGQGIGGYTF.

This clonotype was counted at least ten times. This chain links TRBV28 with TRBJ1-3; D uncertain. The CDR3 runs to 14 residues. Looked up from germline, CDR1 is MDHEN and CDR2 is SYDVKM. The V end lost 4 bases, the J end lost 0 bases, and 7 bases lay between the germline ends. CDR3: CASSSPGSGNTIYF. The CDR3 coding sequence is TGTGCCAGCAGTTCTCCGGGCTCTGGAAACACCATATATTTT. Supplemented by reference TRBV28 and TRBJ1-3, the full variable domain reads DVKVTQSSRYLVKRTGEKVFLECVQDMDHENMFWYRQDPGLGLRLIYFSYDVKMKEKGDIPEGYSVSREKKERFSLILESASTNQTSMYLCASSSPGSGNTIYFGEGSWLTVV.

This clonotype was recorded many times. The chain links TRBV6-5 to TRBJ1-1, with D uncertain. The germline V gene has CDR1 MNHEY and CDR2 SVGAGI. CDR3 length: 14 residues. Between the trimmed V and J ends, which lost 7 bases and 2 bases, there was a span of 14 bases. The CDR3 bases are TGTGCCAGCACCCTAAAGCCCAAAAACACTGAAGCTTTCTTT. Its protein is CASTLKPKNTEAFF.

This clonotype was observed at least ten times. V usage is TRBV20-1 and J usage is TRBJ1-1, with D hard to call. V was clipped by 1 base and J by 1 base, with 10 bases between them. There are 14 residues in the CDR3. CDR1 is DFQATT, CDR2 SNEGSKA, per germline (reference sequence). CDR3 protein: CSARGGGWNTEAFF. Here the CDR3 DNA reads TGCAGTGCTAGAGGAGGAGGATGGAACACTGAAGCTTTCTTT.

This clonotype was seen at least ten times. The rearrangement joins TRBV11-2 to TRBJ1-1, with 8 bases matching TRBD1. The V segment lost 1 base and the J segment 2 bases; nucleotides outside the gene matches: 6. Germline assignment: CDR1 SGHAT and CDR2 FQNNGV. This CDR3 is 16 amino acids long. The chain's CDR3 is CASSLGRQGTNTEAFF. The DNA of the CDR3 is TGTGCCAGCAGCTTAGGTCGACAGGGGACTAACACTGAAGCTTTCTTT.